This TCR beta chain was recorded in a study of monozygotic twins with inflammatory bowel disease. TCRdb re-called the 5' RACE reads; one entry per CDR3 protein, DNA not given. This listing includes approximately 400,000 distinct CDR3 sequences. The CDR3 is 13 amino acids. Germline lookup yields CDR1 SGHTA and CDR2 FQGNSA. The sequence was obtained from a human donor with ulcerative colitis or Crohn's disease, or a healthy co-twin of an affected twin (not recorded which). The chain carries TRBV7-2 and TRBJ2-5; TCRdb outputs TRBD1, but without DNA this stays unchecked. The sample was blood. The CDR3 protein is CASSPGQRETQYF.